These 10 T cell receptor beta chains originate from one sample sequenced in a study of shared clonotypes between healthy human individuals. This table comes from immunoSEQ multiplex PCR, and its TCRdb copy is limited to in-frame clones, with some not included. The sample holds 730,000 or so clones, 72% seen once. The material sequenced was memory CD4+ T cells sorted from blood. Subset defined: CD45RA-negative fraction. The receptors derive from a woman in her twenties or thirties in good health.

The chain joins TRBV28 to TRBJ1-1; D is perhaps TRBD1 (5 bases). There are 16 residues in the CDR3. The germline V gene encodes CDR1 MDHEN and CDR2 SYDVKM. Trimming cost V 4 bases and J 1 base, with 16 bases left between them. The DNA of the CDR3 is TGTGCCAGCAGTTCCCTAGGATACAGGAAGAACACTGAAGCTTTCTTT. Translation gives CASSSLGYRKNTEAFF.

The chain is built from TRBV7-8 and TRBJ2-3; 8 positions agree with TRBD2. Germline V gives CDR1 SGHVS, CDR2 FQNEAQ. V lost 5 bases to trimming and J lost 6 bases; unmatched junction nucleotides: 10. The CDR3 has 15 amino acids. The CDR3 sequence: CASSMASGRWDTQYF. CDR3 DNA sequence: TGTGCCAGCAGCATGGCGAGCGGGAGATGGGATACGCAGTATTTT.

The V and J genes are TRBV5-1 and TRBJ1-4; 8 nucleotides align to TRBD1. CDR1 and CDR2 from the germline V gene are SGHRS and YFSETQ. V lost 2 bases to trimming and J lost 8 bases; unmatched junction nucleotides: 5. The CDR3 is 14 residues long. The CDR3 nucleotides are TGCGCCAGCAGCTTTCAGGGGGCAGAAGAAAAACTGTTTTTT. Translation gives CASSFQGAEEKLFF.

V usage is TRBV5-1 and J usage is TRBJ2-6; TRBD1 might be the D (5 bases). The CDR3 is 16 amino acids. V was cut by 2 bases and J by 2 bases, with 11 bases left in between. Germline V gene sequence: CDR1 SGHRS, CDR2 YFSETQ. The CDR3 loop reads CASSFLGVAGANVLTF. CDR3 nucleotide sequence: TGCGCCAGCAGCTTCCTAGGGGTGGCTGGGGCCAACGTCCTGACTTTC.

This clone occurred a few times. This chain uses TRBV28 with TRBJ1-5, with D tentatively TRBD1 (5 bases). Looked up from germline, CDR1 is MDHEN and CDR2 is SYDVKM. This CDR3 comprises 14 residues. Deletions cut 3 bases from V and 6 bases from J, with 12 bases between. The CDR3 loop reads CASSLSRGVQPQHF. CDR3 in DNA: TGTGCCAGCAGTTTGAGCAGAGGGGTTCAGCCCCAGCATTTT.

In regard to this clone: This may be a read error, as it is one base from a much larger clone. Other DNA sequences from this sample encode an identical CDR3 as well. The rearrangement links TRBV5-1 to TRBJ2-2; the match to TRBD1 covers 7 bases. The V gene end was trimmed by 4 bases and the J gene end by 0 bases; junction bases not matched to a gene: 3. CDR3 length: 15 amino acids. In germline, CDR1 is SGHRS, CDR2 YFSETQ. The CDR3, as DNA: TGCGCCAGCAGCCCCGGGACAGCGAACACCGGGGAGCTGTTTTTT. As protein: CASSPGTANTGELFF.

This clone was observed a handful of times. V gene TRBV28 combines with J gene TRBJ1-1, with TRBD1 matching over 8 bases. The CDR3 length is 14 residues. CDR1 is MDHEN and CDR2 is SYDVKM in the germline V gene. The junction had 6 bases not matched to a gene; V was cut back by 5 bases and J by 4 bases. The CDR3 region has the DNA TGTGCCAGCAGTGAAACAGGGGGTTTCACTGAAGCTTTCTTT. It encodes CASSETGGFTEAFF.

This clone has just a few counts. The chain carries TRBV30 and TRBJ1-4; no clear D. V lost 3 bases and J lost 3, with 20 bases in between. There are 17 residues in the CDR3. Germline values: CDR1 GTSNPN, CDR2 SVGIG (reference sequence). The DNA for the CDR3 is TGTGCCTGGAGCGGTGTGGGCAGTTTAATAGCTAATGAAAAACTGTTTTTT. Its translation: CAWSGVGSLIANEKLFF.

The V gene is TRBV5-5, the J gene TRBJ1-5, with D unclear. The CDR3 extends over 13 amino acids. Germline CDR1 SGHKS, CDR2 YYEKEE (reference sequence). Trimming left V 0 bases short and J 5 bases short, with 6 bases between. CDR3 DNA sequence: TGTGCCAGCAGCTTGGAGTGGGATCAGCCCCAGCATTTT. Protein product: CASSLEWDQPQHF.

The chain couples TRBV28 to TRBJ2-7; 12 bases are shared with TRBD2. Unmatched junction bases numbered 6, after V lost 4 bases and J lost 2 bases. There are 16 residues in the CDR3. Looked up from germline, CDR1 is MDHEN and CDR2 is SYDVKM. CDR3 DNA sequence: TGTGCCAGCAGTTGGGGCGGACTAGCGGGACCCTACGAGCAGTACTTC. The encoded protein is CASSWGGLAGPYEQYF.